These T cell receptor beta chains were read from a single sample in a study of human T cells and chemical hapten exposure. TCRdb re-analysed the RACE reads in MiXCR, keeping a single row per CDR3 protein. Of 360,000 or so distinct CDR3 sequences listed, about 6% are singletons. Sequencing was performed on whole blood, taken in connection with sensitization to the hapten diphenylcyclopropenone (DPC). Receptors were obtained from a woman younger than 35 with alopecia areata. Some clones in this sample may be carry-over from other donors' samples. Each CDR3 is given with its conserved first and last residue. Each record gives: J gene, clone size, V gene, CDR3 length, D gene, CDR3 DNA, CDR3 protein. D genes are given only for firm matches. Clone size is shown for a subset of rows, as once, few, many or a class of expanded clone.

TRBJ1-1	many	TRBV12-3/TRBV12-4	14	.	TGTGCCAGCAACGCGGGGTGGCGGGGCACTGAAGCTTTCTTT	CASNAGWRGTEAFF
TRBJ1-3	few	TRBV3-1	16	.	TGTGCCAGCAGCCACCTTCCGGCAGTCTCTGGAAACACCATATATTTT	CASSHLPAVSGNTIYF
TRBJ2-1	.	TRBV4-3	13	TRBD1	TGCGCCAGCGAAGGGCAGGGGGTCCATGAGCAGTTCTTC	CASEGQGVHEQFF
TRBJ1-2	many	TRBV7-9	13	.	TGTGCCAGCAGCACAGTAGCTAACTATGGCTACACCTTC	CASSTVANYGYTF
TRBJ1-1	few	TRBV16	14	TRBD1	TGTGCCAGCACTTCGGACAGGGGAAACACTGAAGCTTTCTTT	CASTSDRGNTEAFF
TRBJ1-5	.	TRBV6-5	14	.	TGTGCCAGCAGTTACAGCCAGGTAAATCAGCCCCAGCATTTT	CASSYSQVNQPQHF
TRBJ2-5	.	TRBV10-3	13	.	TGTGCCACCCGATATGGAATGGGGGAGACCCAGTACTTC	CATRYGMGETQYF
TRBJ2-3	few	TRBV20-1	17	TRBD2	TGCAGTGCTAGTCTGGCGGGGGGGCAGTCTAGCACAGATACGCAGTATTTT	CSASLAGGQSSTDTQYF
TRBJ2-5	.	TRBV6-6	12	.	TGTGCCAGCAGTACCGAAGGAGAGACCCAGTACTTC	CASSTEGETQYF
TRBJ2-7	.	TRBV6-5	13	.	TGTGCCAGCAGTTACCTAGGACAGCTCGAGCAGTACTTC	CASSYLGQLEQYF
TRBJ1-4	.	TRBV4-3	15	TRBD1	TGCGCCAGCAGCCAAAACACAGGGGTTAACGAAAAACTGTTTTTT	CASSQNTGVNEKLFF
TRBJ1-4	few	TRBV7-8	14	.	TGTGCCAGCAGTCCTAGTACCACTAATGAAAAACTGTTTTTT	CASSPSTTNEKLFF
TRBJ2-1	.	TRBV12-3/TRBV12-4	13	.	TGTGCCAGCAGTTCATGGGGTGGGAATGAGCAGTTCTTC	CASSSWGGNEQFF
TRBJ2-7	many	TRBV6-6	15	.	TGTGCCAGCAGTTACCCCGAGGGCCAAACCTACGAGCAGTACTTC	CASSYPEGQTYEQYF
TRBJ1-5	.	TRBV2	15	.	TGTGCCAGCAGTGAAGGAACGGCAGGGGCCCAGCCCCAGCATTTT	CASSEGTAGAQPQHF
TRBJ1-1	many	TRBV10-3	16	.	TGTGCCATCAGGGCCGGGGGCATTGGGACCTACACTGAAGCTTTCTTT	CAIRAGGIGTYTEAFF
TRBJ1-2	many	TRBV6-2/TRBV6-3	13	.	TGTGCCAGCAGTACCGACAGTATCTATGGCTACACCTTC	CASSTDSIYGYTF
TRBJ1-6	few	TRBV15	14	TRBD1	TGTGCCACCGACAGGGGGTTGGCAGGCTCACCCCTCCACTTT	CATDRGLAGSPLHF
TRBJ2-2	few	TRBV20-1	13	.	TGCAGTGTTTGGGCGGCGAACACCGGGGAGCTGTTTTTT	CSVWAANTGELFF
TRBJ2-3	.	TRBV5-1	16	.	TGCGCCAGCAGCCGTCTGGCGGGGGCTAGCACAGATACGCAGTATTTT	CASSRLAGASTDTQYF
TRBJ2-7	.	TRBV27	14	.	TGTGCCAGCAGTTCGACCCACCTGGAGGGCGAGCAGTACTTC	CASSSTHLEGEQYF
TRBJ2-7	.	TRBV27	14	.	TGTGCCAGCAGTCCCGGACAGCGTCCCTACGAGCAGTACTTC	CASSPGQRPYEQYF
TRBJ2-5	many	TRBV5-1	16	TRBD1	TGCGCCAGCAGCTTGGAACAGGGGCGAGGAACGGAGACCCAGTACTTC	CASSLEQGRGTETQYF